This T cell receptor (beta chain) was identified during a study of shared clonotypes between healthy human individuals. Unmatched junction bases numbered 4, after V lost 2 bases and J lost 5 bases. CDR3 length: 14 residues. The V gene's germline CDR1 is LNHDA and CDR2 SQIVND (reference sequence). Profiling relied on immunoSEQ multiplex PCR, and the TCRdb table lists in-frame clones only, not all of them. This sample has 2 million to 3 million clones, with roughly 93% found just once. The sequencing sample was made of naive CD4+ T cells from PBMCs. The subset denotes: CD45RA+ positively selected. This chain uses TRBV19 with TRBJ2-7; 9 positions agree with TRBD2. The source is a man between 18 and 35 years old in good health. Some clones in this sample may be carry-over from other donors' samples. CDR3: CASSIYAGGDEQYF. The CDR3 DNA follows: TGTGCCAGTAGTATATACGCGGGAGGGGACGAGCAGTACTTC.